What follows are 13 T cell receptor beta chains derived from one specimen sequenced in a study of technical replicates of blood from a few donors. Libraries were prepared by immunoSEQ multiplex PCR; TCRdb keeps only in-frame clonotypes and omits some of them. The sample has tens of thousands of clones, approximately 86% seen once. Sample: PBMCs. These receptors all come from a human donor in good health. Some clones in this sample may be carry-over from other donors' samples.

V is TRBV30 and J is TRBJ1-2, with TRBD1 matching 7 bases. The CDR3 sequence is 12 residues long. The ends lost 4 bases at V and 5 bases at J; junction bases unmatched: 4. Germline assignment: CDR1 GTSNPN and CDR2 SVGIG (reference sequence). The CDR3 spells CAWTGQVYGYTF. CDR3 nucleotide sequence: TGTGCCTGGACCGGACAGGTGTATGGCTACACCTTC.

The chain combines TRBV27 with TRBJ1-6, with D possibly TRBD1 on 6 matching bases. The germline V gene has CDR1 MNHEY and CDR2 SMNVEV (reference sequence). The ends were cut back, 5 bases at V and 6 bases at J, with 14 bases in the middle. The CDR3 has 15 amino acids. CDR3 coding DNA: TGTGCCAGCAGTCAGCGCGGACAGCCTAATTCACCCCTCCACTTT. Its protein product is CASSQRGQPNSPLHF.

The chain uses TRBV2 and TRBJ2-7; the match to TRBD1 covers 9 bases. The CDR3 sequence is 12 residues long. The J segment lost 6 bases and the V segment lost 10 bases, leaving 7 bases of the junction unmatched. Germline CDR1 is SNHLY and CDR2 is FYNNEI. CDR3 nucleotides: TGTGCCACCCAGGGACAGGGCGGCGAGCAGTACTTC. Translated, it gives CATQGQGGEQYF.

The gene calls are TRBV4-2 and TRBJ1-4; possible D gene TRBD1, 6 bases. The germline CDR1 and CDR2 sequences are LGHNA and YNFKEQ. Trimming took 4 bases from V and 6 from J, leaving 15 bases between them. CDR3 size: 15 residues. As DNA, the CDR3 is TGTGCCAGCAGCCCAAGTGGACAGCGAGATGAAAAACTGTTTTTT. It codes for CASSPSGQRDEKLFF.

The chain uses TRBV10-3 and TRBJ2-3; 8 bases agree with TRBD2. Germline assignment: CDR1 ENHRY and CDR2 SYGVKD. The trim removed 11 bases at V and 2 bases at J, leaving 9 bases unmatched. The CDR3 length is 14 residues. In DNA, the CDR3 is TGTGCCGCAATGGGCGGGAGGCTCACAGATACGCAGTATTTT. Translating it yields CAAMGGRLTDTQYF.

Here the CDR3 DNA reads TGCAGCGTTGAAGGAATAACAGGGGAAACTGAAGCTTTCTTT. Protein product: CSVEGITGETEAFF. J is TRBJ1-1 and V is TRBV29-1; 7 nucleotides line up with TRBD1. Germline V gives CDR1 SQVTM, CDR2 ANQGSEA. This CDR3 spans 14 amino acids. Trimming took 1 base from V and 5 from J; bases not matched to a gene: 7.

This clone turned up a few times. The chain is built from TRBV18 and TRBJ1-5, with D unresolved. CDR1 KGHSH and CDR2 LQKENI come from the germline V gene. The germline V and J ends were trimmed by 2 bases and 3 bases, with 11 bases remaining between them. CDR3 length: 15 amino acids. The CDR3 sequence is CASSPNHNLNQPQHF. Here the CDR3 DNA reads TGTGCCAGCTCACCAAACCACAACCTCAATCAGCCCCAGCATTTT. Combining the CDR3 with reference TRBV18 and TRBJ1-5 gives the whole variable domain NAGVMQNPRHLVRRRGQEARLRCSPMKGHSHVYWYRQLPEEGLKFMVYLQKENIIDESGMPKERFSAEFPKEGPSILRIQQVVRGDSAAYFCASSPNHNLNQPQHFGDGTRLSIL.

This clone appeared once. The chain combines TRBV11-2 with TRBJ2-3, with D possibly matching TRBD1 (6 bases). Germline V gene sequence: CDR1 SGHAT, CDR2 FQNNGV. V was shortened by 5 bases and J by 8 bases, with 20 bases between the two germline ends. The CDR3 loop spans 15 amino acids. The CDR3 region is CASSPRGASRGTQYF. CDR3 in DNA: TGTGCCAGCAGCCCCCGAGGGGCAAGCAGGGGTACGCAGTATTTT.

The chain links TRBV5-1 to TRBJ2-7; 9 bases are a match to TRBD2. This CDR3 is built from 16 residues. Germline V CDR1 and CDR2: SGHRS, YFSETQ. With V trimmed by 1 base and J by 2 bases, 7 bases remained unmatched. CDR3 loop: CASSLSGSGSPYEQYF. DNA of the CDR3: TGCGCCAGCAGCTTGTCGGGTAGCGGGAGCCCCTACGAGCAGTACTTC.

V gene TRBV5-4 combines with J gene TRBJ2-1, with 8 nucleotides matching TRBD2. CDR1 and CDR2 (germline): SGHNT, YYREEE (reference sequence). CDR3 length equals 15 residues. The V and J ends lost 3 bases and 6 bases, in that order; junction bases with no gene match: 8. CDR3 residues: CASSWGGTRANEQFF. The CDR3, as DNA: TGTGCCAGCAGCTGGGGAGGGACTAGGGCCAATGAGCAGTTCTTC.

The chain recombines TRBV5-1 with TRBJ2-7, with D unclear. Trimming took 4 bases from V and 2 from J, leaving 13 bases between them. This CDR3 region has 14 residues. Germline V gene data show CDR1 as SGHRS and CDR2 as YFSETQ. CDR3 protein: CASSLSRQAYEQYF. The CDR3 DNA reads TGCGCCAGCAGCCTGTCGCGTCAGGCCTACGAGCAGTACTTC.

This clone was found a few times. The chain carries TRBV7-7 and TRBJ2-6; 8 bases are a match to TRBD2. Trimming removed 5 bases from V and 4 bases from J; junction bases left unmatched: 1. Germline CDR1 and CDR2: SSHAT and FNYEAQ (reference sequence). This CDR3 comprises 14 residues. CDR3 region: CASSPGGGANVLTF. DNA of the CDR3: TGTGCCAGCAGCCCGGGAGGGGGGGCCAACGTCCTGACTTTC.

The table lists this clone with a count of one. This chain connects TRBV4-3 to TRBJ2-1, with no clear D. The length of the CDR3 is 13 residues. Trimming cost V 3 bases and J 1 base, with 4 bases left between them. Germline loops: CDR1 LGHNA, CDR2 YSLEER. The CDR3 DNA reads TGCGCCAGCAGCCAGACTTCCTACAATGAGCAGTTCTTC. Its translation: CASSQTSYNEQFF.